Here is one T cell receptor beta chain with its context. Its antigen is unknown. This CDR3 region has 17 residues. CDR1 SGHNT and CDR2 YYREEE come from the germline V gene (reference sequence). V gave up 0 bases and J gave up 5 bases, with 20 bases separating them. Assay used: immunoSEQ multiplex PCR; TCRdb lists only in-frame clones, some missing. The sample records some 100,000 clones, approximately 90% being singletons. Any history of autoimmune disease or systemic immunosuppression disqualified patients. This record belongs to a study of OX40 agonist ivuxolimab in advanced cancers. Broader study findings: At doses 0.1 to 3.0 mg/kg, CD4+ and CD8+ clones expanded.

The sequencing here drew on CD4+ or CD8+ T cells sorted from blood, taken in a trial of the OX40 agonist ivuxolimab. V gene TRBV5-4 combines with J gene TRBJ2-5; maybe TRBD1 (5 bases). This TCR came from an adult with an advanced solid tumor such as melanoma, head and neck, liver or kidney cancer. CDR3 protein: CASSLGFSTRDRETQYF. The CDR3 DNA sequence: TGTGCCAGCAGCTTGGGTTTTTCCACCAGGGATCGGGAGACCCAGTACTTC.